The present entry profiles one T cell receptor beta chain with its context. Its matching antigen is unknown. The germline V gene encodes CDR1 LNHDA and CDR2 SQIVND (reference sequence). The CDR3 has 16 residues. Trimming pared 5 bases from V and 3 bases from J, leaving 16 bases between. The data belong to a study of regulatory T cells in long-lasting Graves disease. Study in general: Patients met the persistent Graves' disease definition after over 5 years of antithyroid drugs with positive TSH receptor antibodies.

Time point in this sample: persistent/refractory GD, antithyroid drugs over 5 years with positive TRAb. Making the TCR library involved RNA that had been extracted from PBMCs. Investigators prepared the TCR beta libraries by applying iRepertoire HTBI primers and Arm-PCR of CDR3 regions. Using its own MiXCR run on the multiplex PCR reads, TCRdb lists one record per CDR3 protein. The sample shows about 340,000 distinct CDR3 sequences, about 20% of them seen only once. Study-wide points: There were preferences for TRBV28, TRBJ1-2 and TRBJ2-5 in persistent disease. Newly diagnosed patients had higher TCR diversity than persistent Graves' patients did.

The chain recombines TRBV19 with TRBJ1-4; D ambiguous. Specimen: peripheral blood mononuclear cells (PBMCs), collected when the disease was refractory, from a patient treated with antithyroid drugs. The receptor comes from a female donor with Graves disease. CDR3 region: CASSVPTGLANEKLFF. The CDR3 DNA sequence: TGTGCCAGTAGTGTCCCGACCGGGCTAGCTAATGAAAAACTGTTTTTT.